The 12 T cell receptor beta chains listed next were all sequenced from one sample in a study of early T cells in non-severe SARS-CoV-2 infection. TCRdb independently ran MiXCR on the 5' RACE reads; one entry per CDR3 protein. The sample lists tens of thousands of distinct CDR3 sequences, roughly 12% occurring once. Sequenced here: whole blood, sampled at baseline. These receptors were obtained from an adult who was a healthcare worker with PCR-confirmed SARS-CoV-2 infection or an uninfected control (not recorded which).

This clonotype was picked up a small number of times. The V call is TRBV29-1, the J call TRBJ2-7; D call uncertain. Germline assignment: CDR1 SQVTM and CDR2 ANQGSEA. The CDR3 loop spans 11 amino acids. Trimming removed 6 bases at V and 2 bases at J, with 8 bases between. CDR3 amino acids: CSVLYTYEQYF. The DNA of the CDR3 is TGCAGCGTGCTATATACCTACGAGCAGTACTTC.

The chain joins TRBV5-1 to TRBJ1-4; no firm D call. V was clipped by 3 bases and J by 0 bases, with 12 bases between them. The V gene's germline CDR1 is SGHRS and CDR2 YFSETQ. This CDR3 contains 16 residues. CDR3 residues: CASSSAQSATNEKLFF. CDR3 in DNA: TGCGCCAGCAGCTCGGCTCAGAGTGCAACTAATGAAAAACTGTTTTTT.

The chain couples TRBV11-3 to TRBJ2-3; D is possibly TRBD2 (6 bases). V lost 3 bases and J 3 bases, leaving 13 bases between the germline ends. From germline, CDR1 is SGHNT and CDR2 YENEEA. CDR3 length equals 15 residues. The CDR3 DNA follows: TGTGCCAGCAGCTTGGGGGGAGAAGGGACAGATACGCAGTATTTT. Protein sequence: CASSLGGEGTDTQYF.

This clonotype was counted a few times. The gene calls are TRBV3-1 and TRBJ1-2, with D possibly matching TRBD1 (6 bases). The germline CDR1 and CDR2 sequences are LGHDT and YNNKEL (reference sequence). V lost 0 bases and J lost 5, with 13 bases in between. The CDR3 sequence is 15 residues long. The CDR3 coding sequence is TGTGCCAGCAGCCAAGAACAGGGATTCCAATATGGCTACACCTTC. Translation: CASSQEQGFQYGYTF.

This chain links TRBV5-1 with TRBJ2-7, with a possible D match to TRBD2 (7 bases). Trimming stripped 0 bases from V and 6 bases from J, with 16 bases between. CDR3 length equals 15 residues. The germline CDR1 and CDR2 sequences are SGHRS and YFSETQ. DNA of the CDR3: TGCGCCAGCAGCTTGGACACTCGGGGAGGGGGCGAGCAGTACTTC. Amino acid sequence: CASSLDTRGGGEQYF.

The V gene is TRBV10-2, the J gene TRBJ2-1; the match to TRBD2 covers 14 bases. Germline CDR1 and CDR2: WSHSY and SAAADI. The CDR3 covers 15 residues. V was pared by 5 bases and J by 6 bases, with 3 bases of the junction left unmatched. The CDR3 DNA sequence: TGCGCCAGCAGTCCTGGGACTAGCGGGAGCAATGAGCAGTTCTTC. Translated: CASSPGTSGSNEQFF.

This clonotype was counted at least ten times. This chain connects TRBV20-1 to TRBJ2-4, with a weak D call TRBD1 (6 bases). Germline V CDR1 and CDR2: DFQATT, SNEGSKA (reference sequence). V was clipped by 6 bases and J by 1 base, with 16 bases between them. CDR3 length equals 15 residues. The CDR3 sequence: CSAFGQSKAKNIQYF. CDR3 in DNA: TGCAGTGCCTTCGGACAGTCGAAGGCCAAAAACATTCAGTACTTC.

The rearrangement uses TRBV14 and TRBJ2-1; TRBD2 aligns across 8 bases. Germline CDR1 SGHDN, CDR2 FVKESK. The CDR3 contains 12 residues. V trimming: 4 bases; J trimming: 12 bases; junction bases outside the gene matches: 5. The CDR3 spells CASSLAGHPQFF. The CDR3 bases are TGTGCCAGCAGCCTAGCGGGACATCCGCAGTTCTTC. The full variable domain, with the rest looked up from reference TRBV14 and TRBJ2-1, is EAGVTQFPSHSVIEKGQTVTLRCDPISGHDNLYWYRRVMGKEIKFLLHFVKESKQDESGMPNNRFLAERTGGTYSTLKVQPAELEDSGVYFCASSLAGHPQFFGPGTRLTVL.

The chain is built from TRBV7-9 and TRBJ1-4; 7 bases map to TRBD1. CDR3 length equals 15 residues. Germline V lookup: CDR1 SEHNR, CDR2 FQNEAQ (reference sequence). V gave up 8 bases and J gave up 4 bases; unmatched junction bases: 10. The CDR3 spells CASGTRGPVNEKLFF. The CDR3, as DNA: TGTGCCAGCGGAACGAGGGGGCCGGTTAATGAAAAACTGTTTTTT.

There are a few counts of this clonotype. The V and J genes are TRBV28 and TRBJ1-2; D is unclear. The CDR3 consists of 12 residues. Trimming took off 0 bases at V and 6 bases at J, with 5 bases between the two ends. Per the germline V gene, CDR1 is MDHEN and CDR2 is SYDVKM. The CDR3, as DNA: TGTGCCAGCAGTTTATGGTCAGATGGCTACACCTTC. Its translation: CASSLWSDGYTF.

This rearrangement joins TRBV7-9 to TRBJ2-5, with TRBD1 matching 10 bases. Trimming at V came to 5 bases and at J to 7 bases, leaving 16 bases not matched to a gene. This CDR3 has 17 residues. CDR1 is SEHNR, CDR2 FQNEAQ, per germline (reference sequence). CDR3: CASSHRGQGQGRTTQYF. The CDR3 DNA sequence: TGTGCCAGCAGCCACCGGGGACAGGGACAGGGGAGGACGACCCAGTACTTC.

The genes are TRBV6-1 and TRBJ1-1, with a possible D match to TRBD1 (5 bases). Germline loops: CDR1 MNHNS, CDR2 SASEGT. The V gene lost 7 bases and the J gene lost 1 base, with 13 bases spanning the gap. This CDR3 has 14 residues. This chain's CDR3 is CASTILGANTEAFF. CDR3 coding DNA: TGTGCCAGCACCATCCTCGGGGCGAACACTGAAGCTTTCTTT.